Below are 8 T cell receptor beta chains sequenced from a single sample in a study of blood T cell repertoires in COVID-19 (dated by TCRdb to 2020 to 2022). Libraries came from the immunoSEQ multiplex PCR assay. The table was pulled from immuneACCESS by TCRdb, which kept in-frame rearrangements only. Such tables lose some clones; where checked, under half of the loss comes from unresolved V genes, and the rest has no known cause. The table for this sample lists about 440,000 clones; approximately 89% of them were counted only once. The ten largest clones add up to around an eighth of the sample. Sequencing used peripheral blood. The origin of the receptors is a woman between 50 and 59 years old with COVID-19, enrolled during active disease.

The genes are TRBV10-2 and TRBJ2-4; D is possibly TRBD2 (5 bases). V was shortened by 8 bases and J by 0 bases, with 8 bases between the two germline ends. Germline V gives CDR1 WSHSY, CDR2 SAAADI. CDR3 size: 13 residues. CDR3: CASSGLAKNIQYF. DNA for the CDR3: TGCGCCAGCTCCGGACTAGCCAAAAACATTCAGTACTTC.

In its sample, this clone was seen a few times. Here the CDR3 reads CASTLNTGLQPQHF. Here the CDR3 DNA reads TGTGCCAGCACCCTCAATACAGGGTTGCAGCCCCAGCATTTT. The chain has TRBV28 and TRBJ1-5, with a weak D call TRBD1 (6 bases). Deletions cut 7 bases from V and 7 bases from J, with 17 bases between. CDR3 length equals 14 residues. Germline V gives CDR1 MDHEN, CDR2 SYDVKM.

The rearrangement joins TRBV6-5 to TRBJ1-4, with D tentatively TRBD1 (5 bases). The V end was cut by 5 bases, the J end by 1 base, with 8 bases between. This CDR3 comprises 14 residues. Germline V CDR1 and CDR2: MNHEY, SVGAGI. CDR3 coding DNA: TGTGCCAGCAGTCCAGGGTTAACTAATGAAAAACTGTTTTTT. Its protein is CASSPGLTNEKLFF.

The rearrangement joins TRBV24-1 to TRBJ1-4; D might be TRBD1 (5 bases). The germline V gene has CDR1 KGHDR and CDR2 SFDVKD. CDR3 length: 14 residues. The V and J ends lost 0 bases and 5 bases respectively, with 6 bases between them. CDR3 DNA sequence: TGTGCCACCAGTGATTTGGGGGGGAATGAAAAACTGTTTTTT. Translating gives CATSDLGGNEKLFF.

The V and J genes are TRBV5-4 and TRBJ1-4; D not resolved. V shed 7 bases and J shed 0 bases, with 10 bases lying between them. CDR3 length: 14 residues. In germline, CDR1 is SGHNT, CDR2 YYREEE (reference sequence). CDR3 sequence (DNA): TGTGCCAGCCATAGCGGGACAACTAATGAAAAACTGTTTTTT. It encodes CASHSGTTNEKLFF.

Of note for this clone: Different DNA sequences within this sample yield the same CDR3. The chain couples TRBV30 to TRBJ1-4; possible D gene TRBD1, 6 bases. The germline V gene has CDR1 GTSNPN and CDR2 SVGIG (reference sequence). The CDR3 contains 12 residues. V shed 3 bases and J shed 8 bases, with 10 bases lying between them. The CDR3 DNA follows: TGTGCCTGGAGCCCCCAGGGGGAAAAACTGTTTTTT. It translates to CAWSPQGEKLFF.

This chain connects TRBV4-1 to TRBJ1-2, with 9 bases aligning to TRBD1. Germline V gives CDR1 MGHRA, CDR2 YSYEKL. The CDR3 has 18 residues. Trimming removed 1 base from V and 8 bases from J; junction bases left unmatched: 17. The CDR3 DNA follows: TGCGCCAGCAGCCAAGGGTCCGGGACAGGGCCTAACCCGGGGGGCTACACCTTC. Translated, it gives CASSQGSGTGPNPGGYTF.

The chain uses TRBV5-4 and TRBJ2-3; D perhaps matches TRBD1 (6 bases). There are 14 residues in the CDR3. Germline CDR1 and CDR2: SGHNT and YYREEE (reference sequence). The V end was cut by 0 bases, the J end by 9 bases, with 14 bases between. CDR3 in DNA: TGTGCCAGCAGCTTGGACAGCTGGCAGGGGACGCAGTATTTT. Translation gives CASSLDSWQGTQYF.